Below, 21 T cell receptor beta chains from the same sample are listed, as sequenced in a study of cytomegalovirus exposure and HLA in healthy donors (dated 2017 in TCRdb). The protocol used for the library was the immunoSEQ multiplex PCR assay. Sourced from immuneACCESS, this table was stored by TCRdb with only in-frame sequences that have V and J called. A share of the clones is absent; for the studies checked, an unresolved V gene accounts for under half, and the remainder has no known explanation. The sample yields about 120,000 clones; around 90% were counted once. Of the sample, 1.5% to 2% is held by the ten largest clones. The sample taken for sequencing was PBMCs. These receptors were taken from a woman under 30 in good health and CMV-seronegative.

The chain is built from TRBV7-9 and TRBJ2-1; a possible D gene is TRBD1 (5 bases). The V gene lost 5 bases and the J gene lost 2 bases, with 16 bases spanning the gap. This CDR3 is built from 16 residues. The germline V gene has CDR1 SEHNR and CDR2 FQNEAQ (reference sequence). The DNA for the CDR3 is TGTGCCAGCAGCCCCCACACCAAGACAGCCTACAATGAGCAGTTCTTC. It yields the protein CASSPHTKTAYNEQFF.

The chain carries TRBV28 and TRBJ1-1; D may be TRBD1 (5 bases). The CDR3 has 15 residues. The V end was cut by 6 bases, the J end by 0 bases, with 14 bases between. Per the germline V gene, CDR1 is MDHEN and CDR2 is SYDVKM. CDR3 sequence reads: CASRLRGSVNTEAFF. Written as DNA, the CDR3 is TGTGCCAGCAGATTAAGGGGATCAGTGAACACTGAAGCTTTCTTT.

The V call is TRBV6-1, the J call TRBJ1-3, with D tentatively TRBD1 (6 bases). Germline lookup yields CDR1 MNHNS and CDR2 SASEGT. The CDR3 loop spans 14 amino acids. V was trimmed by 8 bases and J by 0 bases, leaving 11 bases between them. CDR3 residues: CASGDRSSGNTIYF. DNA of the CDR3: TGTGCCAGCGGCGACAGGAGCTCTGGAAACACCATATATTTT.

A word on this clone: The junction departs from the called germline gene at one end, perhaps through a read error. The rearrangement joins TRBV6-4 to TRBJ2-6, with TRBD1 matching 7 bases. CDR3 length: 8 residues. Germline V gene data show CDR1 as MRHNA and CDR2 as SNTAGT. CDR3 DNA sequence: TGTGCCAGCAGGACGGGACAGTTC. Protein: CASRTGQF.

The rearrangement joins TRBV7-3 to TRBJ2-5; D is possibly TRBD1 (5 bases). The V gene lost 5 bases and the J gene lost 2 bases, with 15 bases spanning the gap. The CDR3 runs to 15 residues. Germline V CDR1 and CDR2: SGHTA, FQGTGA. This chain's CDR3 is CASSPNGAKQETQYF. The CDR3, as DNA: TGTGCCAGCAGCCCTAATGGGGCAAAACAAGAGACCCAGTACTTC.

This sequence joins TRBV6-6 and TRBJ2-1, with a weak D call TRBD2 (5 bases). Germline CDR1 reads MNHNY; CDR2 reads SVGAGI (reference sequence). V was shortened by 6 bases and J by 5 bases, with 14 bases between the two germline ends. This CDR3 spans 14 amino acids. The CDR3 bases are TGTGCCAGCAGATTCCTAGCAGGAAACAATGAGCAGTTCTTC. It codes for CASRFLAGNNEQFF.

A few counts support this clone. The rearrangement uses TRBV19 and TRBJ1-2, with 7 bases aligning to TRBD1. This CDR3 contains 15 residues. V was pared by 6 bases and J by 0 bases, with 7 bases of the junction left unmatched. Germline CDR1 is LNHDA and CDR2 is SQIVND (reference sequence). This CDR3 is CASSLTGAANYGYTF. CDR3 nucleotide sequence: TGTGCCAGTAGCCTAACAGGGGCAGCTAACTATGGCTACACCTTC.

This clone was recorded only once. The V and J genes are TRBV6-1 and TRBJ1-1; D not certain. V lost 2 bases, J lost 10 bases, and 11 bases lay in between. This CDR3 spans 12 amino acids. CDR1 is MNHNS and CDR2 is SASEGT in the germline V gene. The CDR3, as DNA: TGTGCCAGCAGTGAAACACTGAGGGCAGCTTTCTTT. This sequence encodes CASSETLRAAFF.

The genes are TRBV7-8 and TRBJ1-3; 8 positions match TRBD1. The V segment lost 4 bases and the J segment 7 bases; nucleotides outside the gene matches: 3. CDR3 length equals 13 residues. The germline V gene has CDR1 SGHVS and CDR2 FQNEAQ. Here the CDR3 DNA reads TGTGCCAGCAGCTCCCGACAGGGGAACACCATATATTTT. This gives the protein CASSSRQGNTIYF.

V is TRBV6-5 and J is TRBJ2-2; 13 nucleotides align to TRBD2. From germline, CDR1 is MNHEY and CDR2 SVGAGI. V gave up 8 bases and J gave up 3 bases; unmatched junction bases: 3. This CDR3 has 15 amino acids. The CDR3 protein is CASGLAGAHTGELFF. The CDR3 DNA is TGTGCCAGCGGACTAGCGGGAGCGCACACCGGGGAGCTGTTTTTT.

The chain couples TRBV28 to TRBJ2-1; D is unresolved. This CDR3 contains 16 residues. Trimming pared 2 bases from V and 2 bases from J, leaving 13 bases between. The germline CDR1 and CDR2 sequences are MDHEN and SYDVKM. Here the CDR3 DNA reads TGTGCCAGCAGTTTAATAACTATAAGAACCTACAATGAGCAGTTCTTC. Its translation is CASSLITIRTYNEQFF. Filled out from reference TRBV28 and TRBJ2-1, the complete variable domain reads DVKVTQSSRYLVKRTGEKVFLECVQDMDHENMFWYRQDPGLGLRLIYFSYDVKMKEKGDIPEGYSVSREKKERFSLILESASTNQTSMYLCASSLITIRTYNEQFFGPGTRLTVL.

This chain connects TRBV15 to TRBJ2-6, with D maybe TRBD1 (5 bases). Germline V lookup: CDR1 LNHNV, CDR2 YYDKDF (reference sequence). The CDR3 runs 16 residues. Trimming took off 3 bases at V and 2 bases at J, with 11 bases between the two ends. CDR3 coding DNA: TGTGCCACCAGCAGGGGGCTAACGGCTGGGGCCAACGTCCTGACTTTC. As protein: CATSRGLTAGANVLTF.

The chain employs TRBV6-5 and TRBJ2-7; 10 bases map to TRBD1. The CDR3 is made up of 15 amino acids. Germline V CDR1 and CDR2: MNHEY, SVGAGI. V was clipped by 0 bases and J by 3 bases; unmatched bases: 2. The CDR3 region has the DNA TGTGCCAGCAGTTACTCGGGGACAGGGGTCTACGAGCAGTACTTC. It codes for CASSYSGTGVYEQYF.

J is TRBJ1-6 and V is TRBV6-5; D might be TRBD1 (5 bases). The CDR3 is made up of 15 amino acids. CDR1 and CDR2 from the germline V gene are MNHEY and SVGAGI. Trimming shortened V by 2 bases and J by 5 bases, and 10 bases separated the two germline ends. The CDR3: CASSYLQGNNSPLHF. The CDR3 DNA is TGTGCCAGCAGTTACCTTCAGGGTAATAATTCACCCCTCCACTTT.

The chain recombines TRBV11-2 with TRBJ2-7; 7 positions agree with TRBD2. V lost 5 bases to trimming and J lost 2 bases; unmatched junction nucleotides: 6. Germline V gives CDR1 SGHAT, CDR2 FQNNGV. The CDR3 covers 14 residues. The CDR3 is CASSRESGTYEQYF. CDR3 nucleotide sequence: TGTGCCAGCAGCCGAGAAAGCGGGACCTACGAGCAGTACTTC. The whole variable domain, remainder taken from reference TRBV11-2 and TRBJ2-7, is EAGVAQSPRYKIIEKRQSVAFWCNPISGHATLYWYQQILGQGPKLLIQFQNNGVVDDSQLPKDRFSAERLKGVDSTLKIQPAKLEDSAVYLCASSRESGTYEQYFGPGTRLTVT.

The V gene is TRBV5-1, the J gene TRBJ1-4, with 7 bases fitting TRBD1. Germline V gene sequence: CDR1 SGHRS, CDR2 YFSETQ. This CDR3 is 17 amino acids long. J was trimmed by 5 bases and V by 4 bases; bases with no gene match: 14. The CDR3 reads CASSRSQGPSGNEKLFF. Written as DNA, the CDR3 is TGCGCCAGCAGCCGATCACAGGGGCCGTCCGGAAATGAAAAACTGTTTTTT.

J is TRBJ2-1 and V is TRBV10-2; 11 bases map to TRBD2. With 4 bases clipped from V and 5 bases from J, the junction kept 7 bases outside the gene matches. Per germline, CDR1 WSHSY and CDR2 SAAADI. The CDR3 loop spans 16 amino acids. The CDR3 here is CASSGRLAGTNNEQFF. The CDR3, as DNA: TGCGCCAGCAGTGGAAGACTAGCGGGGACGAACAATGAGCAGTTCTTC.

This rearrangement joins TRBV28 to TRBJ2-7; maybe TRBD2 (6 bases). The CDR3 consists of 13 residues. Trimming shortened V by 6 bases and J by 6 bases, and 15 bases separated the two germline ends. Looked up from germline, CDR1 is MDHEN and CDR2 is SYDVKM. The CDR3 coding sequence is TGTGCCAGCAGGGGAGGACACAACTCCGAGCAGTACTTC. Protein sequence: CASRGGHNSEQYF.

A word on this clone: Compared with germline, one end of the junction differs, possibly owing to a read error. The V call is TRBV7-7, the J call TRBJ2-2, with D tentatively TRBD1 (6 bases). Looked up from germline, CDR1 is SSHAT and CDR2 is FNYEAQ (reference sequence). The CDR3 covers 15 residues. Here the CDR3 reads CASSSQGRSTGELFF. CDR3 DNA sequence: TGTGCTAGCAGCTCCCAGGGGAGAAGCACCGGGGAGCTGTTTTTT.

The chain employs TRBV6-5 and TRBJ1-2, with 7 nucleotides matching TRBD1. V gave up 6 bases and J gave up 3 bases; unmatched junction bases: 4. Germline-derived CDR1 and CDR2 are MNHEY and SVGAGI. The CDR3 is 13 residues long. The chain's CDR3 is CASSLDRDYGYTF. In DNA form, the CDR3 reads TGTGCCAGCAGCCTAGACAGGGACTATGGCTACACCTTC.

This chain links TRBV6-1 with TRBJ1-5, with D perhaps matching TRBD1 (6 bases). With 8 bases removed from V and 5 bases from J, the gap between germline ends came to 13 bases. From germline, CDR1 is MNHNS and CDR2 SASEGT. The CDR3 runs to 13 residues. The CDR3 sequence: CASHDRFDQPQHF. The CDR3 bases are TGTGCCAGCCACGACAGGTTCGATCAGCCCCAGCATTTT.